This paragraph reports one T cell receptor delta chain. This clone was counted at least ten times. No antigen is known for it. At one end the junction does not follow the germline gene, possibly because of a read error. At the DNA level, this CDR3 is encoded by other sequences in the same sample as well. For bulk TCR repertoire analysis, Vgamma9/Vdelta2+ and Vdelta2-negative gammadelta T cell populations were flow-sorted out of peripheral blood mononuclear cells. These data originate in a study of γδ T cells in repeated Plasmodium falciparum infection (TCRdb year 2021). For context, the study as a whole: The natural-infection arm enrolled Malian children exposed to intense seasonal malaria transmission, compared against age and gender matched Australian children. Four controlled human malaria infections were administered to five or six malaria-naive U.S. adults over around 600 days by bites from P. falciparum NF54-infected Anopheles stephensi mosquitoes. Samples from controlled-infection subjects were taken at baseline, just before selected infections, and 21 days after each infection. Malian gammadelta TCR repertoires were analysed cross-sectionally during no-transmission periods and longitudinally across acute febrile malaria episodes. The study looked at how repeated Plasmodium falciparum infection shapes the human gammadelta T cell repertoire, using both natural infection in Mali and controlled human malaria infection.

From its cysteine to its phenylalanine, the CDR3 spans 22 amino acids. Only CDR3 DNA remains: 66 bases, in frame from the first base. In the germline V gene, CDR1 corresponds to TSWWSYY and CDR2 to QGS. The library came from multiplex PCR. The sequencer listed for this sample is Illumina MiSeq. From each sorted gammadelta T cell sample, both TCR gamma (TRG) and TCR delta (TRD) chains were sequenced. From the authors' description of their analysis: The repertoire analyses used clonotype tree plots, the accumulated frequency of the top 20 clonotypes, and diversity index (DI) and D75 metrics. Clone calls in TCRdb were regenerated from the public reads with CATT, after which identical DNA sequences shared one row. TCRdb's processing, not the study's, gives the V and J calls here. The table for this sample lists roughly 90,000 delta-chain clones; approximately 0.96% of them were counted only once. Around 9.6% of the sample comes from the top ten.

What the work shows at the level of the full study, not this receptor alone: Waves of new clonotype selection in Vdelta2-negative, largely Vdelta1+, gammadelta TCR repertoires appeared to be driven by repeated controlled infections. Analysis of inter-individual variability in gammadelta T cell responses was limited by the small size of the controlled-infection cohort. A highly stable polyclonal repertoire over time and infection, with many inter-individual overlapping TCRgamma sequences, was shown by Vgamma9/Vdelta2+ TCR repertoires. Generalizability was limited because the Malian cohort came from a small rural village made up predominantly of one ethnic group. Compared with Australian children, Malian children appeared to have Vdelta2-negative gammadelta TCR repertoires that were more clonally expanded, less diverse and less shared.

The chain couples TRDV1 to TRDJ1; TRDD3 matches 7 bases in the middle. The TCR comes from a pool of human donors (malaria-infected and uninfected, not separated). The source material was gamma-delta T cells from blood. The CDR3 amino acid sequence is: CALGDSATSHLNTGEVNDRLIF. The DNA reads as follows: TGTGCTCTTGGGGACTCCGCCACTTCCCACCTAAATACTGGGGAGGTGAACGATAGACTCATCTTT.